The present entry profiles one T cell receptor beta chain with its context. The antigen this receptor binds is unknown. No much larger clonotype is one base removed from it; base qualities were not supplied. The germline V gene specifies SGHRS as CDR1 and YFSETQ as CDR2. Reading from cysteine to phenylalanine, the CDR3 counts 14 amino acids. Just CDR3 DNA is preserved here, 42 bases in frame from base 1. V and J are trimmed by 4 bases and 4 bases, and the gene matches miss 7 bases of the junction. Stable hyperthyroidism was defined as no progression to ophthalmopathy within 18 months of follow-up. The hyperthyroidism patients were 18 to 65 years old and newly diagnosed, with a disease duration of less than 2 months. Patients with other autoimmune diseases, uncontrolled infections, pregnancy or lactation were excluded from the study. Diagnosis relied on clinical symptoms, serum thyroxine, TRAb, thyroid ultrasound and orbital computed tomography. PBMCs were isolated from 7.5 to 10 ml of fresh peripheral blood by Ficoll-Paque density gradient centrifugation. Total RNA was extracted using Trizol reagent, and RNA quality was checked on an Agilent 2100 Bioanalyzer.

TCR beta CDR3 regions were amplified from RNA transcripts for repertoire sequencing. HTBI primers and the Qiagen OneStep RT-PCR kit were used in a first-round RT-PCR, which was followed by a second-round multiplex PCR, size selection and purification. Libraries were sequenced on an Illumina HiSeq2000 using paired-end 100 bp reads. As for the original processing: SOAPnuke was used for read processing, and reads with adapters, uncalled bases, a mean Phred below 15, or no exact constant-primer or identifier match were discarded. COPE v1.2.5 was used to merge high-quality paired reads. Each unique nucleotide sequence was defined as a clonotype, and clonotypes were aligned to IMGT TRB V, D and J references with MiTCR v1.1. Only V-J combinations with frequency above 0.0001 were analysed, covering approximately 99% of repertoires. A TCR clonal expansion and chaos score per V-J combination was defined as the ratio of F50 clonal expansion to chaos observed in the TCRdist matrix. Welch's t-statistics and random forest were used to reduce features to about a dozen V-J combinations, which were fed into a naive Bayes classifier. The similarity between thyroid and blood repertoires was quantified using the Morisita-Horn index. The raw public data were reprocessed by TCRdb itself: fastp quality trimming at Q25, MiXCR clonotype calling, in-frame beta chains only. Rows are unified per CDR3 protein, each entry keeping the most common DNA and genes. V and J calls and clone size were set by TCRdb, not the authors. Here the sample has under 800,000 distinct CDR3 sequences; about 20% occur a single time. The ten largest clones add up to around 6.5% of the sample.

This sample is drawn from a study of Graves' ophthalmopathy and Graves' hyperthyroidism listed by TCRdb under 2018. Study-wide context: Peripheral blood was collected before any treatment was given, at the time of initial diagnosis. The study used TCR beta repertoire signatures to distinguish Graves' ophthalmopathy from Graves' hyperthyroidism and to predict progression to ophthalmopathy. In total, approximately 130 blood samples were TCR-sequenced: roughly 45 ophthalmopathy, some 75 hyperthyroidism and some 17 hyperthyroidism-to-ophthalmopathy patients. To explore V-J signatures distinguishing ophthalmopathy from hyperthyroidism, a discovery set of around 100 patients (roughly 45 ophthalmopathy, some 57 stable hyperthyroidism) was enrolled. The independent validation cohort included some 19 hyperthyroidism patients plus 17 patients who later progressed from hyperthyroidism to ophthalmopathy. In several hyperthyroidism patients, the T-cell repertoires found in thyroid tissue were compared with those found in blood. Following sample collection, hyperthyroidism patients were given methimazole at a starting dose of 30 mg daily, and ophthalmopathy patients were given high-dose intravenous methylprednisolone. The 95 to 100 discovery patients were randomly divided into training and test sets at a 7:3 ratio. Broad study findings and their caveats: In validation, the model predicted ophthalmopathy progression with more than 70% sensitivity and around 72% specificity; around twelve predicted patients were CT-confirmed with GO in a median of roughly 6.8 months. No statistical method was used to set the sample size in advance, and the investigators knew which group each participant was assigned to. Most of the expanded thyroid clonotypes with a frequency above 0.001 were also detected in blood, and it was suggested that the thyroid immune response may be reflected by blood repertoires. Ophthalmopathy was separated from stable hyperthyroidism by the 13-signature model with about 88% sensitivity and just under 84% specificity in cross-validation and with 80%/75% in the test set.

The receptor chain draws on TRBV5-1 and TRBJ2-5, with TRBD1 identical over 7 junction bases. The TCR originated in a woman between 18 and 29 years old with stable Graves' hyperthyroidism. Some clones in this sample may be carry-over from other donors' samples. Donor details come from another sample of the same person, matched by shared clones. The sequenced sample consisted of peripheral blood. The DNA reads as follows: TGCGCCAGCAGCGATGACAGGGCCGGAGAGACCCAGTACTTC. Translated, it reads CASSDDRAGETQYF.